This note documents a single T cell receptor (beta chain) sequence. What it binds is not known. The length of the CDR3 is 12 residues. The germline gives CDR1 DFQATT, CDR2 SNEGSKA (reference sequence). With 6 bases removed from V and 5 bases from J, the gap between germline ends came to 13 bases. The starting template was genomic DNA from bulk tumor, about 600 ng per sample. Taken during surgery, several biopsies per primary tumor were spaced as far apart as possible within the tumor mass. The study cohort was described as untreated, and its members had newly diagnosed non-small cell lung cancer. They went on to have curative surgery. Individuals who provided samples were patients with newly diagnosed non-small cell lung cancer who were having surgery with curative intent. This sample stems from a study of immune heterogeneity within non-small cell lung tumors. Study as a whole: The tumor set comprised a few squamous cell carcinomas and 10 non-squamous carcinomas (plus 1 not otherwise specified). Study observations and caveats: Within each patient, tumor sites shared identical dominant CDR3 beta clonotypes and also held site-unique high-frequency clones.

Amplifying TCR beta CDR3 involved multiplex PCR carried out with 32 V and 13 J primers. Via MiXCR, TCRdb re-called the multiplex PCR reads, giving one row per CDR3 protein. The data show approximately 6,300 distinct CDR3 sequences, with about 20% seen just once and 8.5% to 9% held by the top ten. This chain links TRBV20-1 with TRBJ2-5; D possibly matches TRBD1 or TRBD2 (6 bases each). The receptor was isolated from a man in his 70s with non-small cell lung cancer. Sequencing used lung tumor tissue. The CDR3 DNA reads as TGCAGTGCCCTCCGGGGGCGTGAGACCCAGTACTTC. Protein: CSALRGRETQYF.